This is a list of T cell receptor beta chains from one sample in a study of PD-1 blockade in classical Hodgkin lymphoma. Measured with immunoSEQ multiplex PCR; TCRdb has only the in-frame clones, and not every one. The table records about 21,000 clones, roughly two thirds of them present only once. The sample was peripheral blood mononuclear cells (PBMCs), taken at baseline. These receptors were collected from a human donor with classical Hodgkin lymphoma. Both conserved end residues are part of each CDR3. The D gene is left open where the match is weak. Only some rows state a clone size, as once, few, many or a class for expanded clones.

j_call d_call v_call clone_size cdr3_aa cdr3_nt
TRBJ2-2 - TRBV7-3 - CASSLISGTGELFF TGTGCCAGCAGCTTAATTTCAGGGACCGGGGAGCTGTTTTTT
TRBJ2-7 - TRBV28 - CASSFPGATHYEQYF TGTGCCAGCAGTTTCCCAGGGGCGACCCACTACGAGCAGTACTTC
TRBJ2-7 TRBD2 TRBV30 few CAWMSGTSYEQYF TGTGCCTGGATGTCCGGGACTAGCTACGAGCAGTACTTC
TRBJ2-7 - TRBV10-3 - CAISESRQHYEQYF TGTGCCATCAGTGAGTCCCGGCAGCACTACGAGCAGTACTTC
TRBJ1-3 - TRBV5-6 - CASSFGGARGNTIYF TGTGCCAGCAGCTTCGGAGGGGCGCGAGGAAACACCATATATTTT
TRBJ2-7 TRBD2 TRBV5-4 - CASSLVGGGGGEQYF TGTGCCAGCAGCTTGGTTGGGGGGGGAGGCGGCGAGCAGTACTTC
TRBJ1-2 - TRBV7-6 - CASSLAPGLYGYTF TGTGCCAGCAGCTTAGCGCCAGGGCTCTATGGCTACACCTTC
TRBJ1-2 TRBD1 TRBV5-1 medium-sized CASSSSGGGYGYTF TGCGCCAGCAGCTCCTCAGGGGGCGGGTATGGCTACACCTTC
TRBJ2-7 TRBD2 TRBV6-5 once CASSSGAGAYEQYF TGTGCCAGCAGTTCCGGAGCGGGAGCCTACGAGCAGTACTTC
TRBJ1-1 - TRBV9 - CASSVGAGGYNTEAFF TGTGCCAGCAGCGTAGGGGCCGGGGGATATAACACTGAAGCTTTCTTT
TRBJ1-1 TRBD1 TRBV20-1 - CRGQLNTEAFF TGCAGGGGACAGCTGAACACTGAAGCTTTCTTT
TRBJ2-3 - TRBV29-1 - CSVNTGLRTDTQYF TGCAGCGTTAATACGGGACTCCGCACAGATACGCAGTATTTT
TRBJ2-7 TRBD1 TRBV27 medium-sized CASSLSWTGASYEQYF TGTGCCAGCAGTTTATCTTGGACAGGGGCTTCCTACGAGCAGTACTTC
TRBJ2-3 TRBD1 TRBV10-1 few CASSERQGVGDTQYF TGCGCCAGCAGTGAGCGGCAGGGGGTGGGTGATACGCAGTATTTT
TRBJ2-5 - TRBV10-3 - CAISESPGTDRSQYF TGTGCCATCAGTGAGTCACCCGGGACGGATCGTTCCCAGTACTTC
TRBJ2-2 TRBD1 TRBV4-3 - CASSLGQGYRTGELFF TGCGCCAGCAGCCTCGGACAGGGGTATCGGACCGGGGAGCTGTTTTTT
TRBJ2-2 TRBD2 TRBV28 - CASSFRGAGELFF TGTGCCAGCAGTTTTCGGGGGGCCGGGGAGCTGTTTTTT
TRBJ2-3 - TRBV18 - CASSPGRAPDTQYF TGTGCCAGCTCACCCGGACGGGCCCCCGATACGCAGTATTTT